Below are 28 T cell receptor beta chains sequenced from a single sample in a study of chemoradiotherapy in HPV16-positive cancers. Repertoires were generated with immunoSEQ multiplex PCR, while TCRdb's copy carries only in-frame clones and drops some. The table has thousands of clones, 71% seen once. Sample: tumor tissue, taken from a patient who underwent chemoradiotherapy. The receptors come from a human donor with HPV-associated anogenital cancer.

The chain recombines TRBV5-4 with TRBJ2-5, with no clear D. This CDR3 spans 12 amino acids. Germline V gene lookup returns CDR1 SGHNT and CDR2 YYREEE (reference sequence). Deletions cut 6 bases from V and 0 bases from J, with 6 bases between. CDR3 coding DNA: TGTGCCAGCAAGACGGACCAAGAGACCCAGTACTTC. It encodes CASKTDQETQYF.

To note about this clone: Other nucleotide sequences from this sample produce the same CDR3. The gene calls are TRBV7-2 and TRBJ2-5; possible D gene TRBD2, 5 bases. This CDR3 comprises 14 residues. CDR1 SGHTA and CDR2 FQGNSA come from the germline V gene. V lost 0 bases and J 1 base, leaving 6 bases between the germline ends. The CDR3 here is CASSLAGIQETQYF. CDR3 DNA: TGTGCCAGCAGCTTAGCCGGGATCCAAGAGACCCAGTACTTC. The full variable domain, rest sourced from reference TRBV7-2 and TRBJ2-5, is GAGVSQSPSNKVTEKGKDVELRCDPISGHTALYWYRQSLGQGLEFLIYFQGNSAPDKSGLPSDRFSAERTGGSVSTLTIQRTQQEDSAVYLCASSLAGIQETQYFGPGTRLLVL.

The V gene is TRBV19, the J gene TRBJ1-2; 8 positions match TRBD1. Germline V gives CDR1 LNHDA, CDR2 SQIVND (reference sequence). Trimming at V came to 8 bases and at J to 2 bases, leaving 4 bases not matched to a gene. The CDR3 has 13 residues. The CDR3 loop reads CASQDRANYGYTF. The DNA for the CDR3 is TGTGCCAGTCAGGACAGGGCCAACTATGGCTACACCTTC.

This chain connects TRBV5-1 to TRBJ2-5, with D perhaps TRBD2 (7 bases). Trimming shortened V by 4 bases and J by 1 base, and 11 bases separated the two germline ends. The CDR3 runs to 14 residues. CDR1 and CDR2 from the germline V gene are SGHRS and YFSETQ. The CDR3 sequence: CASSPGGSQETQYF. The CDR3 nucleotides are TGCGCCAGCAGCCCGGGGGGCTCCCAAGAGACCCAGTACTTC.

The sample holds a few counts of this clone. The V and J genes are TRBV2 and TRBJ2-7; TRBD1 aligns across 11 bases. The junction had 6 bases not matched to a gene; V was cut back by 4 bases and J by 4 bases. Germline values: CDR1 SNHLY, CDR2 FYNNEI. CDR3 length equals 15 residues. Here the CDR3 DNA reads TGTGCCAGCAGTGGAGGGACAGGGGGACTATACGAGCAGTACTTC. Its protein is CASSGGTGGLYEQYF.

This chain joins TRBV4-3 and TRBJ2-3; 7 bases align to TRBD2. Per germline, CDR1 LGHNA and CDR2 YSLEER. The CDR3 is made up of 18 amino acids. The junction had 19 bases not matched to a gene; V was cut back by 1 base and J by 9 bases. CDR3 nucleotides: TGCGCCAGCAGCCAAGGAGGAGTAAGCGGGGCCGGCCGGGGGACGCAGTATTTT. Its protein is CASSQGGVSGAGRGTQYF.

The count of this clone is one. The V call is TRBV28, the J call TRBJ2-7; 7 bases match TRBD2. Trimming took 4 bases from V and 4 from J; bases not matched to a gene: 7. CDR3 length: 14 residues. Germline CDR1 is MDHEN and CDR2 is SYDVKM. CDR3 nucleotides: TGTGCCAGCAGTTCCCCTGGGGGGGGTTACGAGCAGTACTTC. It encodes CASSSPGGGYEQYF.

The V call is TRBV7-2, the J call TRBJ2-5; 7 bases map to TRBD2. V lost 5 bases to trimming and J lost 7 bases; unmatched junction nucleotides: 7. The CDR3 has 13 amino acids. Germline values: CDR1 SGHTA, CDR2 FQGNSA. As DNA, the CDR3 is TGTGCCAGCAGCCTCGGACTAGTAGGGACCCAGTACTTC. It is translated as CASSLGLVGTQYF.

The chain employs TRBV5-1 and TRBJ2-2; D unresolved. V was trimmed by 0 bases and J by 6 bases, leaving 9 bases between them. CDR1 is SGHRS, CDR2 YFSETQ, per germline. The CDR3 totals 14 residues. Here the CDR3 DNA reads TGCGCCAGCAGCTTGGCCTCTCCCCCCGGGGAGCTGTTTTTT. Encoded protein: CASSLASPPGELFF.

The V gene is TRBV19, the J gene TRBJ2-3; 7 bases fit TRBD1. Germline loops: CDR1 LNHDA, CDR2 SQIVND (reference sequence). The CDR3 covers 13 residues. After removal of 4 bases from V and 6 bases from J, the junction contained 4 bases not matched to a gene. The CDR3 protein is CASSTRGSDTQYF. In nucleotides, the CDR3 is TGTGCCAGTAGTACCAGGGGGTCGGATACGCAGTATTTT. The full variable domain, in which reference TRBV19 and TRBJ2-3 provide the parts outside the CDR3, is DGGITQSPKYLFRKEGQNVTLSCEQNLNHDAMYWYRQDPGQGLRLIYYSQIVNDFQKGDIAEGYSVSREKKESFPLTVTSAQKNPTAFYLCASSTRGSDTQYFGPGTRLTVL.

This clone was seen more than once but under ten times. Here the CDR3 DNA reads TGCGCCAGCAGCTCCAGACAGGGGGCGCTGCCCAACTATGGCTACACCTTC. It codes for CASSSRQGALPNYGYTF. The chain recombines TRBV5-1 with TRBJ1-2; 10 positions match TRBD1. The CDR3 extends over 17 amino acids. The ends lost 3 bases at V and 2 bases at J; junction bases unmatched: 10. Per the germline V gene, CDR1 is SGHRS and CDR2 is YFSETQ.

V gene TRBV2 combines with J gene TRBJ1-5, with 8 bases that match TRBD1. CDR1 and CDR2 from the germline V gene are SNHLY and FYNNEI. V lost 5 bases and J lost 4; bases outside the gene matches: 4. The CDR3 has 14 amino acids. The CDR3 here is CASSTRQGNQPQHF. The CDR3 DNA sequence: TGTGCCAGCAGTACAAGACAGGGGAATCAGCCCCAGCATTTT.

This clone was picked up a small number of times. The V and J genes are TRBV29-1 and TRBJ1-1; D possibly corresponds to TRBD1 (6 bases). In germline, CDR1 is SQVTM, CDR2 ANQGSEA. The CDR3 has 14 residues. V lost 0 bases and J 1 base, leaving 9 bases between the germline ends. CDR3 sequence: CSVEDRGRNTEAFF. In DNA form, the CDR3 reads TGCAGCGTTGAAGACAGGGGAAGGAACACTGAAGCTTTCTTT.

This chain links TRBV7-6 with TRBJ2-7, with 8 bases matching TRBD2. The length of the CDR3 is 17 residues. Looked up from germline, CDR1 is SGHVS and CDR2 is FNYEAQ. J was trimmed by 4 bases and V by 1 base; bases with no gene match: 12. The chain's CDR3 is CASSLGATGGLAYEQYF. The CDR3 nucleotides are TGTGCCAGCAGCTTAGGGGCCACGGGGGGGTTAGCTTACGAGCAGTACTTC.

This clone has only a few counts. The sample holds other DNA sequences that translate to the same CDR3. For the CDR3, the DNA is TGCGCCAGCAGCCATCCAAACCAGCCCCAGCATTTT. Translated: CASSHPNQPQHF. The rearrangement links TRBV4-1 to TRBJ1-5; D not resolved. CDR1 and CDR2 from the germline V gene are MGHRA and YSYEKL. The CDR3 is 12 residues long. V was trimmed by 3 bases and J by 7 bases, leaving 7 bases between them.

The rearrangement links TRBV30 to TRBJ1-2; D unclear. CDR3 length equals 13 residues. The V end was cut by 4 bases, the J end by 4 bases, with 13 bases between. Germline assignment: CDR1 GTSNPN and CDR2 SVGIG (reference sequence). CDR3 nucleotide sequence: TGTGCCTGGAATAGAGGCCCTGGCTATGGCTACACCTTC. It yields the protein CAWNRGPGYGYTF. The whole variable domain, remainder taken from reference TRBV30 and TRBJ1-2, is SQTIHQWPATLVQPVGSPLSLECTVEGTSNPNLYWYRQAAGRGLQLLFYSVGIGQISSEVPQNLSASRPQDRQFILSSKKLLLSDSGFYLCAWNRGPGYGYTFGSGTRLTVV.

As DNA, the CDR3 is TGTGCCAGCAGCCCGACTAGTTCCTACAATGAGCAGTTCTTC. Protein product: CASSPTSSYNEQFF. The V and J genes are TRBV11-3 and TRBJ2-1; a weak D match, TRBD2 (6 bases). V gave up 5 bases and J gave up 1 base, with 9 bases separating them. CDR1 is SGHNT and CDR2 is YENEEA in the germline V gene. The CDR3 sequence is 14 residues long.

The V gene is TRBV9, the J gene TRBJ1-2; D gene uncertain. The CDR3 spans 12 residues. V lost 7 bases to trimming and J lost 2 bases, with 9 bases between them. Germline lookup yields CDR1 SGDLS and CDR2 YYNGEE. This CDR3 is CASWQQNYGYTF. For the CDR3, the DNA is TGTGCCAGCTGGCAGCAAAACTATGGCTACACCTTC.

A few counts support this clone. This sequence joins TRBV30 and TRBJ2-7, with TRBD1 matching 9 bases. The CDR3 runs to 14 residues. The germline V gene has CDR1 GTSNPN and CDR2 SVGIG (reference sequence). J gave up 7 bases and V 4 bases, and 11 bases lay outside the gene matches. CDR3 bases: TGTGCCTGGACCGGACAGGGGCTTCTCTGGGAGCAGTACTTC. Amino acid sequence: CAWTGQGLLWEQYF.

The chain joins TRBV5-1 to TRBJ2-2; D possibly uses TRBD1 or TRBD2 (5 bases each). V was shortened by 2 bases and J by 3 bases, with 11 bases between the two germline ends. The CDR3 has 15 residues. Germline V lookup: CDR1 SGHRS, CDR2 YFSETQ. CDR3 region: CASSFGGMDTGELFF. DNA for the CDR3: TGCGCCAGCAGCTTTGGGGGTATGGACACCGGGGAGCTGTTTTTT.

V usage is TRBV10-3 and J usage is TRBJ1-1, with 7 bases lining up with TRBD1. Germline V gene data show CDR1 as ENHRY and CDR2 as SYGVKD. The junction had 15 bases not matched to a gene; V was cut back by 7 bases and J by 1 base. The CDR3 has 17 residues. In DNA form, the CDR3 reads TGTGCCATCACCTCTGGAGGAGGGGGCGCGGGGAACACTGAAGCTTTCTTT. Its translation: CAITSGGGGAGNTEAFF.

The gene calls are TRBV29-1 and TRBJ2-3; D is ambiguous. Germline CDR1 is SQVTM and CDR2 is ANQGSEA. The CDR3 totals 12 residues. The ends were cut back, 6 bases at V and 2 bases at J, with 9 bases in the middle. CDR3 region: CSVSGFTDTQYF. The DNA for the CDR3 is TGCAGCGTATCAGGATTCACAGATACGCAGTATTTT.

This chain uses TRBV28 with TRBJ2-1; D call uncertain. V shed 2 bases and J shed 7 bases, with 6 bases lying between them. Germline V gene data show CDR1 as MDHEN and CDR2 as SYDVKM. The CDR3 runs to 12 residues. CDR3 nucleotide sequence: TGTGCCAGCAGTTTAAATATGAATGAGCAGTTCTTC. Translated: CASSLNMNEQFF.

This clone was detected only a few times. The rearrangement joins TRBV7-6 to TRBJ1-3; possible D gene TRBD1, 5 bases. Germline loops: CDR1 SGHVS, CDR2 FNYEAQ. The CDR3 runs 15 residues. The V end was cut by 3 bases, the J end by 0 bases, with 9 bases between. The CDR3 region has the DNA TGTGCCAGCAGCTTGGGGACGGCCTCTGGAAACACCATATATTTT. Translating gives CASSLGTASGNTIYF.

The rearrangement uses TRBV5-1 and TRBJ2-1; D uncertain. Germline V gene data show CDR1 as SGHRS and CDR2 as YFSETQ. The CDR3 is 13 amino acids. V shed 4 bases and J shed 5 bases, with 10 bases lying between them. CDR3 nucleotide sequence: TGCGCCAGCAGCCCCAATCGGAACAATGAGCAGTTCTTC. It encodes CASSPNRNNEQFF.

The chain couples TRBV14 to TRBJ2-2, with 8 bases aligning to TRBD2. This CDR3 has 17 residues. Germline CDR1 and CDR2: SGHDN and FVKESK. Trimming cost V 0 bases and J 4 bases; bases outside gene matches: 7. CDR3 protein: CASSQEGAGGLTGELFF. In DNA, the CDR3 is TGTGCCAGCAGCCAAGAAGGGGCGGGGGGCCTCACCGGGGAGCTGTTTTTT.

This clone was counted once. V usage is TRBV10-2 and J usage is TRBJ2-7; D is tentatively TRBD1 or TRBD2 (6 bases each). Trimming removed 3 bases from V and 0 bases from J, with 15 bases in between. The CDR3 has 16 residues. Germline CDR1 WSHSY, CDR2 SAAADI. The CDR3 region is CASSDFGGGRSYEQYF. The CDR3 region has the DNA TGCGCCAGCAGTGATTTTGGAGGGGGTCGCTCCTACGAGCAGTACTTC.

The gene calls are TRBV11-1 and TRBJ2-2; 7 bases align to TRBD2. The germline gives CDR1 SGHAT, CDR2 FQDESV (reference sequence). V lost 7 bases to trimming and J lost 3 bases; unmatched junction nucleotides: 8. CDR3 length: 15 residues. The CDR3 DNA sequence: TGTGCCAGCACCCCCGGGGGGACTTACACCGGGGAGCTGTTTTTT. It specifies CASTPGGTYTGELFF. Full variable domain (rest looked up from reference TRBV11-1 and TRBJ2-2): EAEVAQSPRYKITEKSQAVAFWCDPISGHATLYWYRQILGQGPELLVQFQDESVVDDSQLPKDRFSAERLKGVDSTLKIQPAELGDSAMYLCASTPGGTYTGELFFGEGSRLTVL.